The rows below give T cell receptor beta chains drawn from one sample of a study of neurological immune-mediated disorders. One entry per CDR3 protein, called by TCRdb with MiXCR from the 5' RACE reads. The sample contains more than 60,000 distinct CDR3 sequences, around 3.8% of which appear only once. Sequencing was done on a sample of PBMCs. These receptors originate from a woman in her forties or fifties with multiple sclerosis. Each CDR3 is given with its conserved first and last residue. D genes are given only for firm matches. Clone size is stated in some rows and not others, as once, few, many or a class when expanded.

v_gene	abundance	d_gene	j_gene	CDR3aa	CDR3nt
TRBV20-1	many	.	TRBJ2-4	CSARDPALILKNIQYF	TGCAGTGCTAGAGATCCCGCTTTGATCCTCAAAAACATTCAGTACTTC
TRBV7-2	many	TRBD1	TRBJ1-5	CASSSQGANNQPQHF	TGTGCCAGCAGTTCACAGGGGGCGAACAATCAGCCCCAGCATTTT
TRBV19	few	.	TRBJ2-5	CASSPRHIQETQYF	TGTGCCAGTAGTCCCCGGCACATCCAAGAGACCCAGTACTTC
TRBV12-3/TRBV12-4	many	.	TRBJ1-1	CASSIGRLNTEAFF	TGTGCCAGCAGTATCGGACGGCTGAACACTGAAGCTTTCTTT
TRBV28	many	TRBD1	TRBJ2-3	CASAQGAPEANTQYF	TGTGCCAGCGCACAGGGGGCTCCCGAAGCAAATACGCAGTATTTT
TRBV12-3/TRBV12-4	many	.	TRBJ2-1	CASAGRPDSVNEQFF	TGTGCCAGCGCCGGTCGGCCAGACAGTGTCAATGAGCAGTTCTTC
TRBV20-1	many	TRBD2	TRBJ2-1	CSARDFDTSGREEQFF	TGCAGTGCTAGAGATTTTGATACTAGCGGGAGGGAGGAGCAGTTCTTC
TRBV11-2	many	.	TRBJ2-4	CASSLVVRHIQYF	TGTGCCAGCAGCTTAGTAGTCAGGCACATTCAGTACTTC
TRBV11-3	many	.	TRBJ2-7	CASSLEQGSSYEQYF	TGTGCCAGCAGCTTAGAACAGGGTTCATCCTACGAGCAGTACTTC
TRBV10-2	.	.	TRBJ2-7	CASSESTLYF	TGCGCCAGCAGTGAGTCGACGTTGTACTTC
TRBV6-2/TRBV6-3	many	.	TRBJ2-5	CASSPGHQETQYF	TGTGCCAGCAGTCCGGGACATCAAGAGACCCAGTACTTC
TRBV4-3	many	TRBD1	TRBJ2-5	CASSQEGTGGDETQYF	TGCGCCAGCAGCCAAGAGGGGACAGGGGGCGATGAGACCCAGTACTTC
TRBV6-2/TRBV6-3	many	.	TRBJ2-5	CASSYSPPGHQETQYF	TGTGCCAGCAGTTACTCACCTCCGGGACACCAAGAGACCCAGTACTTC
TRBV5-1	many	.	TRBJ2-2	CASSLDRTTGELFF	TGCGCCAGCAGCTTGGACCGAACCACCGGGGAGCTGTTTTTT
TRBV6-6	many	.	TRBJ2-3	CASSFSESTDTQYF	TGTGCCAGCAGTTTTTCGGAAAGCACAGATACGCAGTATTTT
TRBV6-2/TRBV6-3	many	.	TRBJ1-1	CASSYQVMNTEAFF	TGTGCCAGCAGTTATCAGGTCATGAACACTGAAGCTTTCTTT
TRBV10-3	many	.	TRBJ2-3	CAIRDSGTDTQYF	TGTGCCATCAGAGATAGCGGCACAGATACGCAGTATTTT
TRBV5-1	few	TRBD1	TRBJ2-1	CASSTGTAYNEQFF	TGCGCCAGCAGCACCGGGACAGCTTACAATGAGCAGTTCTTC
TRBV7-8	few	.	TRBJ1-5	CASSLERDNQPQHF	TGTGCCAGCAGCTTAGAGCGCGACAATCAGCCCCAGCATTTT
TRBV5-1	many	TRBD2	TRBJ2-1	CASKTSGIFNEQFF	TGCGCCAGTAAGACTAGCGGGATTTTTAATGAGCAGTTCTTC
TRBV6-2/TRBV6-3	few	.	TRBJ1-5	CASSTSGGRQPQNF	.
TRBV11-2	many	TRBD1	TRBJ1-2	CASSPPGQGANYGYTF	TGTGCCAGCAGCCCCCCGGGACAGGGGGCGAACTATGGCTACACCTTC
TRBV12-3/TRBV12-4	many	.	TRBJ2-2	CASTILNTGELFF	TGTGCCAGCACCATTTTAAACACCGGGGAGCTGTTTTTT
TRBV25-1	many	.	TRBJ1-2	CASSEYTRSYGYTF	TGTGCCAGCAGTGAATATACCAGATCCTATGGCTACACCTTC
TRBV7-2	many	TRBD2	TRBJ2-1	CASRMGGPSEQFF	TGTGCCAGCAGGATGGGAGGGCCTAGTGAGCAGTTCTTC
TRBV20-1	many	.	TRBJ2-1	CSARSGREIDEQFF	TGCAGTGCTAGATCCGGTAGGGAGATCGATGAGCAGTTCTTC
TRBV7-3	many	.	TRBJ1-5	CASSPQGSNQPQNF	TGTGCCAGCAGCCCACAGGGAAGCAATCAGCCCCAGAATTTT